The 9 T cell receptor beta chains given below trace back to one sample, sequenced in a study of immune evolution from preneoplasia to lung adenocarcinoma. The assay was immunoSEQ multiplex PCR, and TCRdb's table has in-frame clones only and misses some. The profile covers 9,500 to 10,000 clones, with nearly 80% appearing a single time and around 13% taken by the ten largest. Source material: FFPE lung adenocarcinoma in situ tissue. All receptors come from a person aged 80 or older with lung adenocarcinoma.

The chain links TRBV29-1 to TRBJ2-3; D not resolved. Germline V gene data show CDR1 as SQVTM and CDR2 as ANQGSEA. V was pared by 5 bases and J by 4 bases, with 10 bases between. The CDR3 has 12 residues. The CDR3 DNA follows: TGCAGCGTTTTACAGCCTTCAGATACGCAGTATTTT. Residues: CSVLQPSDTQYF.

This clone has just one count. The genes are TRBV5-4 and TRBJ2-2, with 7 nucleotides matching TRBD1. The V and J ends lost 4 bases and 4 bases, in that order; junction bases with no gene match: 7. CDR3 length: 15 amino acids. Germline loops: CDR1 SGHNT, CDR2 YYREEE (reference sequence). The CDR3 is CASSHSTGLTGELFF. CDR3 coding DNA: TGTGCCAGCAGCCATTCGACAGGGCTCACCGGGGAGCTGTTTTTT.

The rearrangement uses TRBV7-2 and TRBJ1-5, with TRBD1 as a possible D gene (6 bases). The germline gives CDR1 SGHTA, CDR2 FQGNSA. The germline V and J ends were trimmed by 4 bases and 6 bases, with 16 bases remaining between them. The CDR3 totals 15 residues. This chain's CDR3 is CASSSLGGGIQPQHF. Written as DNA, the CDR3 is TGTGCCAGCAGCTCCCTTGGGGGGGGCATTCAGCCCCAGCATTTT.

This clone was detected only a few times. This sequence joins TRBV14 and TRBJ1-6; 7 bases match TRBD1. The CDR3 sequence is 15 residues long. Germline CDR1 is SGHDN and CDR2 is FVKESK. Unmatched junction bases numbered 8, after V lost 4 bases and J lost 8 bases. CDR3 region: CASSPFQGGDSPLHF. For the CDR3, the DNA is TGTGCCAGCAGCCCATTTCAGGGGGGAGATTCACCCCTCCACTTT.

J is TRBJ1-5 and V is TRBV2, with unresolved D. Trimming took 7 bases from V and 5 from J, leaving 12 bases between them. Germline CDR1 SNHLY, CDR2 FYNNEI. The CDR3 sequence is 13 residues long. CDR3 region: CASTASTYQPQHF. In nucleotides, the CDR3 is TGTGCCAGCACCGCCAGTACCTATCAGCCCCAGCATTTT.

This clone appeared a single time. The chain recombines TRBV10-3 with TRBJ2-3; maybe TRBD1 (5 bases). The CDR3 extends over 13 amino acids. V gave up 6 bases and J gave up 2 bases, with 9 bases separating them. The V gene's germline CDR1 is ENHRY and CDR2 SYGVKD. The CDR3 loop is CAISMDNTDTQYF. CDR3 sequence (DNA): TGTGCCATCAGCATGGACAACACAGATACGCAGTATTTT.

The chain has TRBV2 and TRBJ1-2; D is ambiguous. Per germline, CDR1 SNHLY and CDR2 FYNNEI. This CDR3 has 15 amino acids. The V end was cut by 1 base, the J end by 8 bases, with 17 bases between. The CDR3 loop reads CASSEVQTGYKGYTF. The DNA of the CDR3 is TGTGCCAGCAGTGAAGTGCAGACGGGCTACAAGGGCTACACCTTC.

In its sample, this clone was seen a few times. The gene calls are TRBV2 and TRBJ2-7, with D unclear. Between the trimmed V and J ends, which lost 6 bases and 0 bases, there was a span of 6 bases. Germline assignment: CDR1 SNHLY and CDR2 FYNNEI. CDR3 length equals 12 residues. DNA of the CDR3: TGTGCCAGCAGATACAGCTCCTACGAGCAGTACTTC. Its protein product is CASRYSSYEQYF.

The V and J genes are TRBV27 and TRBJ2-1, with a weak D call TRBD1 (6 bases). This CDR3 comprises 15 residues. The V and J ends lost 7 bases and 5 bases respectively, with 18 bases between them. CDR1 MNHEY and CDR2 SMNVEV come from the germline V gene (reference sequence). The CDR3 reads CASTFRWDTDNEQFF. The CDR3 DNA reads as TGTGCCAGCACCTTTCGGTGGGACACGGACAATGAGCAGTTCTTC.